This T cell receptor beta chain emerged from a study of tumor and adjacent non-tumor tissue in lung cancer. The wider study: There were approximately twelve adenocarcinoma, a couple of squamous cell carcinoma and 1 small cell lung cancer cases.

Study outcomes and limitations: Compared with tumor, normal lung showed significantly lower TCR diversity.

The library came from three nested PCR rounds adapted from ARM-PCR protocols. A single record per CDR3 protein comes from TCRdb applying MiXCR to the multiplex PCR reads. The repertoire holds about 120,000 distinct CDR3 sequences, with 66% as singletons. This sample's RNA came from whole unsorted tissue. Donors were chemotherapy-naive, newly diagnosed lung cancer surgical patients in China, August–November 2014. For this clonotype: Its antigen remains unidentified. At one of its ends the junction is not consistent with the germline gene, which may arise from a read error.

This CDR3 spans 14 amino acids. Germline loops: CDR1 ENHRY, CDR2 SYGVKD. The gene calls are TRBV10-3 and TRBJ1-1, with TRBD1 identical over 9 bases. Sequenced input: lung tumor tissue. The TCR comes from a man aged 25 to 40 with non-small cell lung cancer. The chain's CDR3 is CAINGDREDTKAFF. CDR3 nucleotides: TGTGCCATCAATGGGGACAGGGAGGACACTAAAGCCTTCTTT.